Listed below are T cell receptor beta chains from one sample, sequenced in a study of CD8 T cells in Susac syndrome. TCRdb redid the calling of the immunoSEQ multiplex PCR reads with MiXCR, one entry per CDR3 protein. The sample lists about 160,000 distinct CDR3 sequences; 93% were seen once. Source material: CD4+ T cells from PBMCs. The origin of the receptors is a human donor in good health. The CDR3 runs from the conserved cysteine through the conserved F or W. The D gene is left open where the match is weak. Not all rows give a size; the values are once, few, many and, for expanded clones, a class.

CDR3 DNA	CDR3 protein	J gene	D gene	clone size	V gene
TGTGCCAGCAGCCACTACGGACAGGCGACCACAGATACGCAGTATTTT	CASSHYGQATTDTQYF	TRBJ2-3	TRBD1	-	TRBV4-2
TGCAGCGTTGAAGAAGTTCGAGGACAGGCCGAAGCTTTCTTT	CSVEEVRGQAEAFF	TRBJ1-1	TRBD1	-	TRBV29-1
TGTGCCAGTAGTTCCCAACTCAGGGGAACCGGCTACGAGCAGTACTTC	CASSSQLRGTGYEQYF	TRBJ2-7	-	-	TRBV19
TGCGCCAGCAGGGACCTGAGCTCCTACAATGAGCAGTTCTTC	CASRDLSSYNEQFF	TRBJ2-1	-	-	TRBV5-1
TGCAGTGCTAATGGAGGTATCTACACTGAAGCTTTCTTT	CSANGGIYTEAFF	TRBJ1-1	-	-	TRBV20-1
TGTGCCAGCAGCCTTCCCACAGATACGCAGTATTTT	CASSLPTDTQYF	TRBJ2-3	-	-	TRBV7-9
TGTGCCAGCTCACCACAACCGAGGTCCCGCACAGATACGCAGTATTTT	CASSPQPRSRTDTQYF	TRBJ2-3	-	-	TRBV18
TGCGCCAGCAGCTTGGGTGGGGGGACGGTGAACACTGAAGCTTTCTTT	CASSLGGGTVNTEAFF	TRBJ1-1	-	-	TRBV5-1
TGTGCCACCAGCAGAGATAATGGGGGAAACATTCAGTACTTC	CATSRDNGGNIQYF	TRBJ2-4	-	-	TRBV15
TGCAGCGCCCGTTGGAACACTGGATCAAAGACTGAAGCTTTCTTT	CSARWNTGSKTEAFF	TRBJ1-1	-	-	TRBV29-1
TGCAGTACGGGAGCCCAAGAGACCCAGTACTTC	CSTGAQETQYF	TRBJ2-5	-	-	TRBV20-1
TGTGCCAGCAGGTGGACAGGGGCCACAGCGAGTAGCACAGATACGCAGTATTTT	CASRWTGATASSTDTQYF	TRBJ2-3	TRBD1	-	TRBV6-1
TGTGCCAGCAGCCGACTAGCGGGGGGGGCTAGCACAGATACGCAGTATTTT	CASSRLAGGASTDTQYF	TRBJ2-3	TRBD2	-	TRBV5-4
TGTGCCACACAGGGTCGGGATACGCAGTATTTT	CATQGRDTQYF	TRBJ2-3	-	-	TRBV24-1
TGTGCCAGCAGCCGGACAGGGGGTGGTTCACCCCTCCACTTT	CASSRTGGGSPLHF	TRBJ1-6	TRBD1	-	TRBV7-2
TGTGCCAGCAGTGCGCCAGGTCTACCGTACTTC	CASSAPGLPYF	TRBJ2-7	-	-	TRBV6-1
TGTGCCAGCAGCCCAGGGACTAGCGGGGGGGCCGGGGAGCTGTTTTTT	CASSPGTSGGAGELFF	TRBJ2-2	TRBD2	-	TRBV7-2
TGCAGTGCTAGAGGGTCCTTGGGTACGCAGTATTTT	CSARGSLGTQYF	TRBJ2-3	-	-	TRBV20-1
TGCAGCGCCGCGCGGCGGATGGACACTGAAGCTTTCTTT	CSAARRMDTEAFF	TRBJ1-1	-	once	TRBV29-1
TGTGCCAGCAGCCGCGGGGGACAGTCGGGGACTGAAGCTTTCTTT	CASSRGGQSGTEAFF	TRBJ1-1	TRBD1	-	TRBV2
TGCAGCGTTGCAGGGACAGGGTCTTATAGCAATCAGCCCCAGCATTTT	CSVAGTGSYSNQPQHF	TRBJ1-5	TRBD1	-	TRBV29-1
TGTGCCAGCAGGGACCGCTTCGAAGTAGCGGGGGGCTGGGAGCTGTTTTTT	CASRDRFEVAGGWELFF	TRBJ2-2	TRBD2	-	TRBV5-6
TGTGCCAGCAGCTTCGTCGGGACTGAAGCTTTCTTT	CASSFVGTEAFF	TRBJ1-1	-	few	TRBV7-9
TGTGCCTGGAGTGTAGGGAGGGTCCTCGGCGGGGAGCTGTTTTTT	CAWSVGRVLGGELFF	TRBJ2-2	TRBD2	once	TRBV30
TGTGCCTGGAGTCGGCAGGGGGGCTACGAGCAGTACTTC	CAWSRQGGYEQYF	TRBJ2-7	-	-	TRBV30
TGTGCCAGTTCCGGGACAGGAGGCTCTGGAAACACCATATATTTT	CASSGTGGSGNTIYF	TRBJ1-3	TRBD1	-	TRBV2
TGCAGTGCTAGTGGGACAGCGAACACTGAAGCTTTCTTT	CSASGTANTEAFF	TRBJ1-1	TRBD1	-	TRBV20-1
TGCGCCAGCAGCTTGGTTGGTACTAGCGGGGGAGGCAATGAGCAGTTCTTC	CASSLVGTSGGGNEQFF	TRBJ2-1	TRBD2	-	TRBV5-1
TGTGCCAGCAGTCGGACTCCTAGCTCCTATAATTCACCCCTCCACTTT	CASSRTPSSYNSPLHF	TRBJ1-6	-	few	TRBV13